These T cell receptor beta chains were read from a single sample in a study of identical twins. TCRdb processed the 5' RACE reads anew with MiXCR; each CDR3 protein has one entry. The table has under 350,000 distinct CDR3 sequences, around 9.7% seen once. The sample also formed part of further work on yellow fever vaccine responses in identical twins.

Sample: CD8+ T cells sorted from blood. The receptors were sampled from a woman under 30 in good health. CDR3s include the opening cysteine and the closing phenylalanine or tryptophan. D genes are given only for firm matches. Clone size is stated in some rows and not others, as once, few, many or a class when expanded.

clone size,V gene,D gene,J gene,CDR3 protein,CDR3 DNA
NA,TRBV29-1,TRBD1,TRBJ1-1,CTGTAMNTEAFF,TGCACCGGGACAGCCATGAACACTGAAGCTTTCTTT
once,TRBV20-1,NA,TRBJ1-2,CSAPTSRAAGYMAGYTF,TGCAGTGCTCCAACATCTCGGGCAGCGGGTTATATGGCTGGCTACACCTTC
NA,TRBV9,TRBD1,TRBJ2-7,CASSVGQGGLYEQYF,TGTGCCAGCAGCGTAGGACAGGGTGGTTTGTACGAGCAGTACTTC
NA,TRBV6-2/TRBV6-3,NA,TRBJ1-5,CASSSLSSNQPQHF,TGTGCCAGCAGTTCACTTTCCAGCAATCAGCCCCAGCATTTT
few,TRBV12-3/TRBV12-4,NA,TRBJ2-3,CASSSDLAIDTQYF,TGTGCCAGCAGTTCTGATTTAGCGATAGATACGCAGTATTTT
many,TRBV29-1,TRBD2,TRBJ2-7,CSVGLAESSYEQYF,TGCAGCGTGGGACTAGCGGAAAGCTCCTACGAGCAGTACTTC
NA,TRBV12-3/TRBV12-4,NA,TRBJ2-3,CASSPTSPTTDTQYF,TGTGCCAGCAGCCCCACCAGCCCAACCACAGATACGCAGTATTTT
few,TRBV19,NA,TRBJ2-5,CASSIGATEGETQYF,TGTGCCAGTAGTATTGGGGCTACCGAGGGAGAGACCCAGTACTTC
many,TRBV12-3/TRBV12-4,NA,TRBJ1-5,CASRRVGSNQPQHF,TGTGCCAGCAGGAGGGTGGGAAGCAATCAGCCCCAGCATTTT
many,TRBV9,NA,TRBJ2-2,CASRQGGSTGELFF,TGTGCCAGCAGGCAGGGGGGGAGCACCGGGGAGCTGTTTTTT
many,TRBV7-2,TRBD1,TRBJ2-7,CASSQDRTGSLFGEQYF,TGTGCCAGCAGCCAGGACAGGACCGGTAGTCTTTTCGGCGAGCAGTACTTC
few,TRBV20-1,NA,TRBJ2-1,CSASRLAENNEQFF,TGCAGTGCATCTCGACTCGCCGAGAACAATGAGCAGTTCTTC
NA,TRBV9,TRBD2,TRBJ2-1,CASSVVGTSTYNEQFF,TGTGCCAGCAGCGTAGTGGGGACTAGTACTTACAATGAGCAGTTCTTC
NA,TRBV15,NA,TRBJ2-3,CATSRDPSAVTDTQYF,TGTGCCACCAGCAGAGACCCTAGCGCCGTCACAGATACGCAGTATTTT
few,TRBV20-1,NA,TRBJ1-1,CSAREGGENTEAFF,TGCAGTGCTAGGGAGGGCGGGGAGAACACTGAAGCTTTCTTT
NA,TRBV19,NA,TRBJ2-1,CATCQGDNEQFF,TGTGCCACCTGCCAAGGGGACAATGAGCAGTTCTTC
NA,TRBV10-3,NA,TRBJ2-7,CAISAEYEQYF,TGTGCCATCAGTGCAGAATACGAGCAGTACTTC
NA,TRBV7-9,NA,TRBJ1-1,CASSLDRAEAFF,TGTGCCAGCAGCTTAGACAGGGCTGAAGCTTTCTTT
many,TRBV6-5,NA,TRBJ2-2,CASSWVEAGELFF,TGTGCCAGCAGTTGGGTAGAGGCCGGGGAGCTGTTTTTT
many,TRBV7-9,NA,TRBJ2-2,CASSPPRAGAGELFF,TGTGCCAGCAGCCCCCCGCGTGCAGGAGCCGGGGAGCTGTTTTTT
NA,TRBV6-2/TRBV6-3,TRBD1,TRBJ2-7,CASGTTGGWQYEQYF,TGTGCCAGCGGAACCACAGGGGGCTGGCAATACGAGCAGTACTTC
many,TRBV12-3/TRBV12-4,NA,TRBJ2-2,CASSFSRRTGELFF,TGTGCCAGCAGTTTTTCCCGCAGGACCGGGGAGCTGTTTTTT
few,TRBV10-3,NA,TRBJ2-5,CAISESAPKETQYF,TGTGCCATCAGTGAGTCTGCCCCGAAAGAGACCCAGTACTTC
NA,TRBV27,NA,TRBJ2-1,CASREIDRTNEQFF,TGTGCCAGCAGGGAGATCGACAGGACCAATGAGCAGTTCTTC
many,TRBV6-4,NA,TRBJ2-1,CASSERGTYNEQFF,TGTGCCAGCAGTGAACGAGGAACCTACAATGAGCAGTTCTTC
few,TRBV30,TRBD2,TRBJ2-7,CAWRTSGSYEQYF,TGTGCCTGGAGGACTAGCGGCTCCTACGAGCAGTACTTC
few,TRBV3-1,NA,TRBJ2-5,CASSGGSTPDTGYIQETQYF,TGTGCCAGCAGCGGGGGGTCGACCCCGGATACAGGGTATATCCAAGAGACCCAGTACTTC
many,TRBV27,NA,TRBJ1-6,CASSSQQKNSPLHF,TGTGCCAGCAGTTCCCAGCAGAAAAATTCACCCCTCCACTTT
many,TRBV7-9,TRBD1,TRBJ1-1,CASSHGTGTAFF,TGTGCCAGCAGCCACGGGACAGGGACCGCTTTCTTT
many,TRBV18,NA,TRBJ2-1,CASSQKYNEQFF,TGTGCCAGCTCACAGAAATACAATGAGCAGTTCTTC
many,TRBV5-1,NA,TRBJ1-2,CASSFDRYYGYTF,TGCGCCAGCAGCTTCGACAGGTACTATGGCTACACCTTC
NA,TRBV2,TRBD2,TRBJ2-3,CASSTGLAGGDPSTDTQYF,TGTGCCAGCAGTACCGGACTAGCGGGAGGGGATCCTAGCACAGATACGCAGTATTTT
NA,TRBV20-1,NA,TRBJ2-5,CSARSLLGPPTQYF,TGCAGTGCTAGGAGCTTATTGGGACCCCCCACCCAGTACTTC
many,TRBV28,TRBD2,TRBJ2-5,CASSLCKEVAGGWETQYF,TGTGCCAGCAGTTTATGCAAGGAAGTAGCGGGGGGCTGGGAGACCCAGTACTTC
many,TRBV15,NA,TRBJ2-7,CATRGTSHYEQYF,TGTGCCACCCGGGGAACTTCACACTACGAGCAGTACTTC
few,TRBV4-3,TRBD1,TRBJ2-7,CASSQDVMAGGREQYF,TGCGCCAGCAGCCAAGATGTGATGGCAGGGGGTCGGGAGCAGTACTTC
many,TRBV3-1,NA,TRBJ2-7,CASSQFPGYEQYF,TGTGCCAGCAGCCAGTTCCCAGGGTACGAGCAGTACTTC
NA,TRBV4-3,NA,TRBJ2-5,CASSQDRRGGWTQYF,TGCGCCAGCAGCCAAGATCGGAGGGGGGGCTGGACCCAGTACTTC
NA,TRBV7-9,NA,TRBJ2-5,CASSWGGVQETQYF,TGTGCCAGCAGCTGGGGCGGGGTCCAAGAGACCCAGTACTTC
few,TRBV29-1,TRBD2,TRBJ2-2,CSALLAGGSGELFF,TGCAGCGCCCTTCTTGCGGGGGGGTCTGGGGAGCTGTTTTTT
NA,TRBV2,NA,TRBJ2-3,CASSEVGPGTDTQYF,TGTGCCAGCAGTGAAGTGGGTCCGGGCACAGATACGCAGTATTTT
NA,TRBV11-1,TRBD2,TRBJ2-7,CASSFLAGAYEQYF,TGTGCCAGCAGCTTCCTAGCGGGTGCCTACGAGCAGTACTTC
many,TRBV25-1,TRBD1,TRBJ2-7,CASSRGTGGYEQYF,TGTGCCAGCAGTAGGGGGACAGGGGGCTACGAGCAGTACTTC
many,TRBV12-3/TRBV12-4,NA,TRBJ2-1,CASSFTGEQFF,TGTGCCAGCAGTTTTACGGGAGAGCAGTTCTTC
NA,TRBV10-3,TRBD2,TRBJ2-1,CAIRYSGDYNEQFF,TGTGCCATCAGATATAGCGGGGATTACAATGAGCAGTTCTTC
many,TRBV7-3,TRBD1,TRBJ2-3,CASSSTGGGTDTQYF,TGTGCCAGCAGCTCAACAGGGGGCGGGACAGATACGCAGTATTTT
many,TRBV5-1,NA,TRBJ2-7,CASSLGPGDREQYF,TGCGCCAGCAGCTTGGGGCCAGGGGATCGTGAGCAGTACTTC
NA,TRBV12-3/TRBV12-4,NA,TRBJ2-7,CASSLVSSPGVGEQYF,TGTGCCAGCAGTTTAGTAAGTTCTCCAGGGGTAGGCGAGCAGTACTTC
many,TRBV29-1,NA,TRBJ2-7,CSVSNPRGNSYEQYF,TGCAGCGTTTCTAATCCCCGGGGCAACTCCTACGAGCAGTACTTC
NA,TRBV7-9,TRBD1,TRBJ2-7,CASGQDYEQYF,TGTGCCAGCGGACAGGACTACGAGCAGTACTTC
few,TRBV10-3,NA,TRBJ2-3,CAIRGTASTDTQYF,TGTGCCATCAGGGGGACGGCCAGCACAGATACGCAGTATTTT
NA,TRBV27,NA,TRBJ1-5,CASSHRANQPQHF,TGTGCCAGCAGTCACCGGGCAAATCAGCCCCAGCATTTT
NA,TRBV2,NA,TRBJ2-3,CASGTLVSTDTQYF,TGTGCCAGCGGGACGTTGGTCAGCACAGATACGCAGTATTTT
many,TRBV4-1,NA,TRBJ2-3,CASSPRAGSDTQYF,TGCGCCAGCAGCCCCCGGGCAGGCTCAGATACGCAGTATTTT
NA,TRBV29-1,TRBD2,TRBJ2-5,CSSDRWGGVMQETQYF,TGCAGCTCGGACCGCTGGGGAGGGGTGATGCAAGAGACCCAGTACTTC
few,TRBV2,TRBD1,TRBJ2-1,CASSVWDRGLYEQFF,TGTGCCAGCAGTGTGTGGGACAGGGGGCTGTATGAGCAGTTCTTC
few,TRBV4-2,NA,TRBJ2-7,CASSQVSGGQAEQYF,TGTGCCAGCAGCCAAGTATCCGGGGGCCAGGCCGAGCAGTACTTC
many,TRBV12-3/TRBV12-4,TRBD1,TRBJ2-2,CASSYRQGALTGELFF,TGTGCCAGCAGTTACCGACAGGGGGCGCTGACCGGGGAGCTGTTTTTT
NA,TRBV4-2,NA,TRBJ2-1,CASSQDADSPYNEQFF,TGTGCCAGCAGCCAAGACGCCGACAGCCCTTACAATGAGCAGTTCTTC